One sample yielded the 10 T cell receptor beta chains listed below, sequenced in a study of immune evolution from preneoplasia to lung adenocarcinoma. Only in-frame clones appear in the TCRdb table, and some are missing; sequencing was by immunoSEQ multiplex PCR. This table has over 6,500 clones, 70% to 85% appearing once. Source material: FFPE invasive lung adenocarcinoma tissue. All receptors derive from a person between 45 and 75 years old with lung adenocarcinoma.

V is TRBV18 and J is TRBJ2-1; D gene uncertain. V was clipped by 5 bases and J by 0 bases, with 17 bases between them. CDR1 and CDR2 (germline): KGHSH, LQKENI. The CDR3 has 17 residues. The chain's CDR3 is CASSSFEQINSYNEQFF. CDR3 nucleotide sequence: TGTGCCAGCTCATCCTTTGAACAGATCAACTCCTACAATGAGCAGTTCTTC.

The genes are TRBV28 and TRBJ2-7; D not certain. V was cut by 4 bases and J by 2 bases, with 6 bases left in between. CDR1 is MDHEN and CDR2 is SYDVKM in the germline V gene. The CDR3 runs to 12 residues. The DNA for the CDR3 is TGTGCCAGCAGTTCCCAGCCCTACGAGCAGTACTTC. Amino acid sequence: CASSSQPYEQYF.

The V call is TRBV5-1, the J call TRBJ2-1; D is possibly TRBD2 (6 bases). V dropped 2 bases and J dropped 9 bases, with 9 bases sitting between them. Germline lookup yields CDR1 SGHRS and CDR2 YFSETQ. The CDR3 runs 12 residues. The CDR3 here is CASSFSSVEQFF. The CDR3 DNA reads TGCGCCAGCAGCTTCTCTAGCGTTGAGCAGTTCTTC.

The chain is built from TRBV9 and TRBJ1-1, with D uncertain. V lost 2 bases, J lost 0 bases, and 8 bases lay in between. This CDR3 spans 14 amino acids. CDR1 is SGDLS, CDR2 YYNGEE, per germline. The CDR3 is CASSVSGMNTEAFF. The CDR3 bases are TGTGCCAGCAGCGTCAGCGGTATGAACACTGAAGCTTTCTTT.

V gene TRBV28 combines with J gene TRBJ2-5, with 8 nucleotides matching TRBD2. The J call may be faulty, since TRBJ2-7 better matches the DNA end. Germline loops: CDR1 MDHEN, CDR2 SYDVKM. The CDR3 spans 16 residues. The CDR3 sequence is CASSELAALTGYEQYF. CDR3 bases: TGTGCCAGCAGCGAACTAGCGGCCCTCACGGGCTACGAGCAGTACTTC.

This rearrangement joins TRBV6-1 to TRBJ2-2; D gene uncertain. The V gene lost 8 bases and the J gene lost 5 bases, with 9 bases spanning the gap. The CDR3 is 12 amino acids. Germline values: CDR1 MNHNS, CDR2 SASEGT. CDR3 in DNA: TGTGCCAGCGGGGTCGAAACCGGGGAGCTGTTTTTT. It is translated as CASGVETGELFF.

Here the CDR3 DNA reads TGTGCCAGCAGCTCCGGGACTAGCGGGAACGCAGATACGCAGTATTTT. Amino acid sequence: CASSSGTSGNADTQYF. The rearrangement uses TRBV5-4 and TRBJ2-3; 13 bases align to TRBD2. Germline V gene lookup returns CDR1 SGHNT and CDR2 YYREEE (reference sequence). The CDR3 spans 16 residues. J was trimmed by 4 bases and V by 3 bases; bases with no gene match: 5.

The chain has TRBV5-1 and TRBJ1-2; possible D gene TRBD1, 6 bases. The CDR3 is made up of 15 amino acids. Trimming took 0 bases from V and 1 from J, leaving 10 bases between them. CDR1 SGHRS and CDR2 YFSETQ come from the germline V gene. CDR3 DNA: TGCGCCAGCAGCTTGGCATACAGGGTTAACTATGGCTACACCTTC. Protein sequence: CASSLAYRVNYGYTF. Filled out from reference TRBV5-1 and TRBJ1-2, the complete variable domain reads KAGVTQTPRYLIKTRGQQVTLSCSPISGHRSVSWYQQTPGQGLQFLFEYFSETQRNKGNFPGRFSGRQFSNSRSEMNVSTLELGDSALYLCASSLAYRVNYGYTFGSGTRLTVV.

The chain joins TRBV15 to TRBJ2-7; the D gene is possibly TRBD1 (5 bases). CDR1 is LNHNV and CDR2 is YYDKDF in the germline V gene (reference sequence). V was cut by 0 bases and J by 5 bases, with 14 bases left in between. This CDR3 contains 15 residues. The CDR3 region is CATSRDRGAFDEQYF. DNA for the CDR3: TGTGCCACCAGCAGAGATAGGGGTGCGTTCGACGAGCAGTACTTC.

The chain joins TRBV2 to TRBJ2-1; D unresolved. V was trimmed by 8 bases and J by 1 base, leaving 3 bases between them. The CDR3 is 11 amino acids. From germline, CDR1 is SNHLY and CDR2 FYNNEI. The CDR3 is CASVSYNEQFF. CDR3 DNA sequence: TGTGCCAGCGTTTCCTACAATGAGCAGTTCTTC.